The sequence of this T cell receptor (beta chain) was determined in a study of T cells expressing NK-cell markers (dated by TCRdb to 2018 to 2020). Describing the broader study: TCR beta-chain repertoires were profiled in sorted CD3+CD56+NKG2C+, CD3+CD56+NKG2C- and CD3+CD56-NKG2C+ T-cell subsets from fewer than 10 donors. Of the eight sequenced donors, seven were found to be HCMV-seropositive and one was found to be HCMV-seronegative. The study sequenced eight donors, all healthy volunteers chosen at random: three men and five women. Sequencing of the libraries produced 2 x 150 bp reads on Illumina HiSeq 2000/2500, MiSeq or NextSeq.

On this clonotype itself: What this receptor recognizes is not known.

The germline V gene provides CDR1 MNHNS and CDR2 SASEGT. The CDR3 has 14 amino acids, counting the end cysteine and phenylalanine. The coding DNA is unavailable. A commercial ELISA kit detecting HCMV-specific IgG in serum was used to determine HCMV serostatus. Ficoll density gradient centrifugation was used to isolate peripheral blood mononuclear cells from blood. The reads were generated on an Illumina HiSeq 2000. TCR beta cDNA libraries were prepared using 5'RACE template switching, which introduced a universal primer site and unique molecular identifiers. Synthesis of cDNA was primed from the TCR beta constant segment and was followed by two consecutive PCR amplification steps. The source study handled its data this way. MIGEC was used to demultiplex reads and group the reads by UMI, and MiTCR was used to assemble and quantify clonotypes. Only TCR cDNA sequences supported by at least two reads were kept to exclude erroneous sequences. Downstream repertoire analysis used the tcR package, and clonotypes were matched across fractions by CDR3 nucleotide sequence plus V segment. VDJmatch was used to annotate antigen specificity against VDJdb, with one amino acid substitution allowed in CDR3. With the reads reprocessed by TCRdb, a single entry stands for each CDR3 protein sequence and no DNA is reported. The V and J calls and clone size are TCRdb's, not the authors'. This specimen's table enumerates about 110,000 distinct CDR3 sequences. Clones ranked in the top ten supply around 20% of the sample.

The investigation overall reported the following: For six donors, the dominant CD3+CD56+NKG2C+ clonotypes were among the top 10 CD8+ clonotypes and accounted for roughly 1.0-8% of CD8+ T cells. Those dominant clonotypes were again the most abundant among CD3+CD56-NKG2C+ cells in several donors, at roughly 28.3-65%. It remained unclear whether the expanded NKG2C-expressing T cell clones were specific for HCMV antigens.

The sequence is built from TRBV6-1 and TRBJ2-3. Sequenced input: blood T cells: a sorted CD56 or NKG2C T cell subset, CD4+ or CD8+ T cells, or bulk PBMC T cells (not recorded which). The receptor comes from a woman between 18 and 70 years old in good health. The CDR3 region reads CATEKTSTFDTQYF.